The 26 T cell receptor beta chains below were found in one sample sequenced in a study of blood T cell repertoires in COVID-19. Repertoires were generated with immunoSEQ multiplex PCR, while TCRdb's copy carries only in-frame clones and drops some. Here the sample spans roughly 160,000 clones, around 84% being singletons. Source material: peripheral blood. All receptors come from a woman in her fifties or sixties with COVID-19, enrolled during active disease.

V usage is TRBV6-2 or TRBV6-3 and J usage is TRBJ2-5, with TRBD2 matching 7 bases. With 1 base clipped from V and 3 bases from J, the junction kept 8 bases outside the gene matches. The CDR3 contains 16 residues. Germline lookup yields CDR1 MNHEY and CDR2 SVGEGT. The CDR3 loop is CASSYYGYGGKETQYF. CDR3 sequence (DNA): TGTGCCAGCAGTTACTATGGGTACGGGGGGAAAGAGACCCAGTACTTC.

The chain links TRBV28 to TRBJ2-7, with no clear D. Trimming took 1 base from V and 6 from J, leaving 7 bases between them. The CDR3 is made up of 12 amino acids. Germline V gene data show CDR1 as MDHEN and CDR2 as SYDVKM. CDR3 DNA: TGTGCCAGCAGTTTATCCTCTCTCGAGCAGTACTTC. Protein: CASSLSSLEQYF.

This sequence joins TRBV29-1 and TRBJ1-5, with unresolved D. Germline loops: CDR1 SQVTM, CDR2 ANQGSEA. This CDR3 has 14 residues. V lost 1 base to trimming and J lost 3 bases, with 10 bases between them. CDR3 nucleotides: TGCAGCGTTGAAGGTGACGGGTCCAATCAGCCCCAGCATTTT. Translation: CSVEGDGSNQPQHF.

The chain employs TRBV6-5 and TRBJ2-5, with TRBD2 identical over 7 bases. This CDR3 region has 14 residues. The V gene end was trimmed by 7 bases and the J gene end by 2 bases; junction bases not matched to a gene: 7. Germline V gene lookup returns CDR1 MNHEY and CDR2 SVGAGI. The CDR3 bases are TGTGCCAGCACCTTACGGGGACTACAAGAGACCCAGTACTTC. It translates to CASTLRGLQETQYF.

The J gene is TRBJ2-1, the V gene TRBV5-6, with D possibly being TRBD1 (6 bases). CDR3 length: 16 amino acids. CDR1 SGHDT and CDR2 YYEEEE come from the germline V gene. With 4 bases removed from V and 1 base from J, the gap between germline ends came to 15 bases. This CDR3 reads CASSPYGQYSYNEQFF. The CDR3 nucleotides read TGTGCCAGCAGCCCTTACGGACAGTATTCCTACAATGAGCAGTTCTTC.

The chain recombines TRBV7-2 with TRBJ2-7, with TRBD2 matching 7 bases. CDR3 length equals 15 residues. With 1 base clipped from V and 5 bases from J, the junction kept 8 bases outside the gene matches. Per germline, CDR1 SGHTA and CDR2 FQGNSA. The CDR3, as DNA: TGTGCCAGCAGCTTAGTTGGTAGCGGGCCCCACGAGCAGTACTTC. This codes for CASSLVGSGPHEQYF.

This chain connects TRBV2 to TRBJ1-2, with 7 nucleotides matching TRBD1. Per germline, CDR1 SNHLY and CDR2 FYNNEI. The V segment lost 4 bases and the J segment 4 bases; nucleotides outside the gene matches: 9. The CDR3 has 15 residues. CDR3 amino acids: CASSAGTVRFYGYTF. DNA of the CDR3: TGTGCCAGCAGTGCCGGGACAGTAAGGTTCTATGGCTACACCTTC.

V usage is TRBV5-1 and J usage is TRBJ1-4; 7 bases line up with TRBD1. J lost 13 bases, V lost 0 bases, and 9 bases had no gene match. The CDR3 runs 14 residues. Germline CDR1 is SGHRS and CDR2 is YFSETQ. DNA for the CDR3: TGCGCCAGCAGCTTGGTCGGGACAGAACAGGGACTGTTTTTT. Protein: CASSLVGTEQGLFF.

This chain uses TRBV15 with TRBJ2-5; 11 nucleotides line up with TRBD2. Germline assignment: CDR1 LNHNV and CDR2 YYDKDF (reference sequence). The CDR3 totals 16 residues. The V gene end was trimmed by 0 bases and the J gene end by 3 bases; junction bases not matched to a gene: 3. CDR3 in DNA: TGTGCCACCAGCAGAGAGGTAGCGGGGGGGAAAGAGACCCAGTACTTC. This translates into CATSREVAGGKETQYF. Looking up the rest from reference TRBV15 and TRBJ2-5 gives the full variable domain: DAMVIQNPRYQVTQFGKPVTLSCSQTLNHNVMYWYQQKSSQAPKLLFHYYDKDFNNEADTPDNFQSRRPNTSFCFLDIRSPGLGDTAMYLCATSREVAGGKETQYFGPGTRLLVL.

This clone came up a few times. The chain has TRBV6-4 and TRBJ1-2, with D uncertain. Between the trimmed V and J ends, which lost 6 bases and 4 bases, there was a span of 12 bases. From germline, CDR1 is MRHNA and CDR2 SNTAGT. The CDR3 is 13 amino acids. The CDR3 DNA sequence: TGTGCCAGCAGAGACCTGACGGGCTATGGCTACACCTTC. Its protein product is CASRDLTGYGYTF.

V is TRBV4-1 and J is TRBJ1-3; maybe TRBD1 (5 bases). Germline-derived CDR1 and CDR2 are MGHRA and YSYEKL. V was trimmed by 1 base and J by 2 bases, leaving 12 bases between them. This CDR3 contains 16 residues. The chain's CDR3 is CASSQVFQGPGNTIYF. Here the CDR3 DNA reads TGCGCCAGCAGCCAAGTGTTTCAGGGCCCTGGAAACACCATATATTTT.

This clone was seen a few times. This rearrangement joins TRBV4-3 to TRBJ2-3; perhaps TRBD1 as D (6 bases). Trimming removed 1 base from V and 4 bases from J, with 15 bases in between. There are 16 residues in the CDR3. Germline V gene lookup returns CDR1 LGHNA and CDR2 YSLEER. For the CDR3, the DNA is TGCGCCAGCAGCCAAGGGTGGGCAGGGGTTTCAGATACGCAGTATTTT. Its translation: CASSQGWAGVSDTQYF.

This clone was found once. The rearrangement links TRBV4-1 to TRBJ2-1; 15 bases line up with TRBD2. Germline values: CDR1 MGHRA, CDR2 YSYEKL. With 2 bases clipped from V and 7 bases from J, the junction kept 15 bases outside the gene matches. This CDR3 spans 20 amino acids. Written as DNA, the CDR3 is TGCGCCAGCAGCCAAAGCACTCGGACTAGCGGGGGGGCTGGGAGAAATGAGCAGTTCTTC. Its protein is CASSQSTRTSGGAGRNEQFF.

The chain combines TRBV5-4 with TRBJ2-6, with 7 bases lining up with TRBD1. With V trimmed by 3 bases and J by 0 bases, 9 bases remained unmatched. The germline CDR1 and CDR2 sequences are SGHNT and YYREEE (reference sequence). The CDR3 is made up of 18 amino acids. CDR3: CASSSTGTVTSGANVLTF. DNA of the CDR3: TGTGCCAGCAGCTCCACCGGGACAGTGACCTCTGGGGCCAACGTCCTGACTTTC.

The chain joins TRBV6-4 to TRBJ2-3; 7 bases map to TRBD2. The CDR3 loop spans 14 amino acids. Germline CDR1 is MRHNA and CDR2 is SNTAGT. Trimming removed 0 bases from V and 6 bases from J; junction bases left unmatched: 3. CDR3 amino acids: CASSDSALADTQYF. The CDR3 nucleotides are TGTGCCAGCAGTGACTCTGCACTAGCGGATACGCAGTATTTT.

The chain recombines TRBV2 with TRBJ2-1; 12 bases are a match to TRBD1. CDR3 size: 14 residues. Germline V gene data show CDR1 as SNHLY and CDR2 as FYNNEI. V was pared by 7 bases and J by 8 bases, with 6 bases of the junction left unmatched. CDR3 loop: CASNEGQGADEQFF. The CDR3 DNA follows: TGTGCCAGCAACGAGGGACAGGGGGCAGATGAGCAGTTCTTC.

The V gene is TRBV6-4, the J gene TRBJ1-3; D gene ambiguous. Germline lookup yields CDR1 MRHNA and CDR2 SNTAGT. The CDR3 extends over 13 amino acids. V shed 9 bases and J shed 2 bases, with 11 bases lying between them. In nucleotides, the CDR3 is TGTGCCAGGACGTGGAGGGCTGGAAACACCATATATTTT. This sequence encodes CARTWRAGNTIYF.

The chain couples TRBV6-5 to TRBJ2-7; D gene ambiguous. The CDR3 is 13 amino acids. Germline V gene sequence: CDR1 MNHEY, CDR2 SVGAGI. V was clipped by 5 bases and J by 1 base, with 9 bases between them. The CDR3 sequence: CASSPIHSYEQYF. The CDR3 nucleotides are TGTGCCAGCAGTCCCATCCATTCCTACGAGCAGTACTTC.

This clone was seen repeatedly, ten times or more. J is TRBJ2-2 and V is TRBV6-5, with a weak D call TRBD1 (6 bases). The CDR3 spans 14 residues. Per germline, CDR1 MNHEY and CDR2 SVGAGI. V gave up 10 bases and J gave up 3 bases, with 15 bases separating them. The CDR3 reads CAKKRTEYTGELFF. The CDR3 DNA reads TGTGCCAAAAAAAGGACAGAGTACACCGGGGAGCTGTTTTTT.

This chain connects TRBV7-9 to TRBJ2-7; 9 nucleotides line up with TRBD1. CDR1 is SEHNR, CDR2 FQNEAQ, per germline (reference sequence). J lost 2 bases, V lost 3 bases, and 8 bases had no gene match. CDR3 length equals 16 residues. For the CDR3, the DNA is TGTGCCAGCAGCTTTTTTGCGGGACAGGGAACCTACGAGCAGTACTTC. It specifies CASSFFAGQGTYEQYF.

This rearrangement joins TRBV7-9 to TRBJ1-2; the D is unclear. This CDR3 is 13 amino acids long. Germline CDR1 SEHNR, CDR2 FQNEAQ (reference sequence). Trimming stripped 5 bases from V and 7 bases from J, with 14 bases between. Here the CDR3 reads CASSVSTSGGYTF. The CDR3 DNA is TGTGCCAGCAGCGTATCCACTTCGGGTGGCTACACCTTC.

The chain has TRBV4-2 and TRBJ1-1; 9 positions agree with TRBD1. Unmatched junction bases numbered 11, after V lost 4 bases and J lost 2 bases. This CDR3 has 17 residues. Germline V gene sequence: CDR1 LGHNA, CDR2 YNFKEQ. The chain's CDR3 is CASSPTGQGLINTEAFF. As DNA, the CDR3 is TGTGCCAGCAGCCCCACGGGACAGGGCCTTATTAACACTGAAGCTTTCTTT.

The chain recombines TRBV25-1 with TRBJ2-7; 14 positions agree with TRBD2. The CDR3 runs to 16 residues. Trimming cost V 3 bases and J 3 bases; bases outside gene matches: 4. CDR1 MGHDK and CDR2 SYGVNS come from the germline V gene. This CDR3 reads CASSDSGTSGGYEQYF. CDR3 in DNA: TGTGCCAGCAGTGACTCCGGGACTAGCGGGGGCTACGAGCAGTACTTC.

The V and J genes are TRBV10-2 and TRBJ2-2, with TRBD1 matching 9 bases. The CDR3 has 14 residues. Trimming cost V 6 bases and J 3 bases; bases outside gene matches: 2. Germline V gene lookup returns CDR1 WSHSY and CDR2 SAAADI. The CDR3 DNA sequence: TGCGCCAGCAGGGACAGGGGTGACACCGGGGAGCTGTTTTTT. This encodes CASRDRGDTGELFF.

This chain connects TRBV28 to TRBJ1-5; TRBD1 matches 7 bases. Unmatched junction bases numbered 4, after V lost 3 bases and J lost 2 bases. The CDR3 runs 15 residues. Per germline, CDR1 MDHEN and CDR2 SYDVKM. The CDR3 loop is CASSLTGMGNQPQHF. The CDR3 DNA sequence: TGTGCCAGCAGTTTGACAGGGATGGGCAATCAGCCCCAGCATTTT.

In regard to this clone: This may arise from a read error, as a much more abundant clone is one base away. V and J are TRBV4-3 and TRBJ2-7; 8 positions agree with TRBD1. Germline CDR1 reads LGHNA; CDR2 reads YSLEER. V trimming: 1 base; J trimming: 0 bases; junction bases outside the gene matches: 2. CDR3 size: 15 residues. The CDR3 DNA sequence: TGCGCCAGCAGCCAAGGGACAGGGAGCTCCTACGAGCAGTACTTC. It specifies CASSQGTGSSYEQYF.